Each of the 21 T cell receptor beta chains below was sequenced from the same sample in a study of CD8+CD57+ T cells in acquired aplastic anemia. Profiling that covered TCR beta VDJ and CDR3 relied on genomic DNA as its template. TCRdb reprocessed the reads via MiXCR and lists one record per CDR3 protein. This sample has under 200,000 distinct CDR3 sequences, with about 48% found just once. Patients who underwent sequencing had shown CD8+CD57+ cell expansion by flow cytometry. Sequencing was carried out using sorted CD4+, CD8+, or CD8+CD57+ T cells (not recorded which) from PBMCs. These TCRs come from a human donor with aplastic anemia.

Ten or more counts support this clonotype. The chain has TRBV20-1 and TRBJ2-5, with 11 bases that match TRBD2. The junction had 6 bases not matched to a gene; V was cut back by 0 bases and J by 3 bases. The germline gives CDR1 DFQATT, CDR2 SNEGSKA (reference sequence). CDR3 length: 16 residues. CDR3 sequence reads: CSARDRLAGIKETQYF. CDR3 DNA: TGCAGTGCTAGAGATCGACTAGCGGGAATTAAAGAGACCCAGTACTTC.

This clonotype was observed at least ten times. The chain combines TRBV10-1 with TRBJ2-3; 8 nucleotides match TRBD2. CDR3 length equals 16 residues. Germline lookup yields CDR1 WNHNN and CDR2 SYGVQD (reference sequence). The V gene end was trimmed by 3 bases and the J gene end by 8 bases; junction bases not matched to a gene: 13. The CDR3 region is CASSEGLAPMSATQYF. The CDR3 bases are TGCGCCAGCAGTGAAGGACTAGCTCCGATGTCGGCTACGCAGTATTTT.

This clonotype was detected only once. J is TRBJ2-7 and V is TRBV24-1, with 12 bases lining up with TRBD2. With V trimmed by 0 bases and J by 2 bases, 1 base remained unmatched. The CDR3 is 16 amino acids. Per germline, CDR1 KGHDR and CDR2 SFDVKD. The CDR3 protein is CATSDLGLAGTYEQYF. CDR3 bases: TGTGCCACCAGTGATTTGGGACTAGCGGGGACCTACGAGCAGTACTTC.

This clonotype has just one count. As DNA, the CDR3 is TGTGCCAGCGCCGGGTCGGGGGGGGAAGAGACCCAGTACTTC. It translates to CASAGSGGEETQYF. The V call is TRBV7-9, the J call TRBJ2-5; TRBD2 matches at 8 bases. Germline V gene lookup returns CDR1 SEHNR and CDR2 FQNEAQ (reference sequence). The CDR3 is 14 residues long. J lost 3 bases, V lost 8 bases, and 8 bases had no gene match.

V usage is TRBV5-1 and J usage is TRBJ2-1; possible D gene TRBD1, 5 bases. Trimming pared 4 bases from V and 12 bases from J, leaving 14 bases between. CDR1 and CDR2 (germline): SGHRS, YFSETQ. This CDR3 has 12 amino acids. CDR3 protein: CASSGDSYGQFF. CDR3 bases: TGCGCCAGCAGCGGTGACAGCTATGGGCAGTTCTTC. Based on the CDR3 plus reference TRBV5-1 and TRBJ2-1, the full variable domain is KAGVTQTPRYLIKTRGQQVTLSCSPISGHRSVSWYQQTPGQGLQFLFEYFSETQRNKGNFPGRFSGRQFSNSRSEMNVSTLELGDSALYLCASSGDSYGQFFGPGTRLTVL.

This clonotype turned up a few times. Being one base from a much bigger clone, this may be a read error. The chain links TRBV5-7 to TRBJ2-7; TRBD2 matches at 9 bases. TRBV5-7 is filed as an ORF, its function uncertain. This CDR3 contains 15 residues. Trimming at V came to 4 bases and at J to 5 bases, leaving 10 bases not matched to a gene. The CDR3 sequence is CASSAGGAAPHEQYF. In DNA form, the CDR3 reads TGTGCCAGCAGCGCGGGGGGGGCAGCTCCCCACGAGCAGTACTTC.

The sample holds many counts of this clonotype. V is TRBV30 and J is TRBJ2-5; 10 bases fit TRBD1. The CDR3 contains 15 residues. The J segment lost 5 bases and the V segment lost 0 bases, leaving 6 bases of the junction unmatched. Germline values: CDR1 GTSNPN, CDR2 SVGIG (reference sequence). For the CDR3, the DNA is TGTGCCTGGAGTGTATGGACAGGGGGTCGGGAGACCCAGTACTTC. It encodes CAWSVWTGGRETQYF.

This clonotype was detected many times. The rearrangement joins TRBV12-3 or TRBV12-4 to TRBJ2-1; D perhaps matches TRBD2 (5 bases). This CDR3 has 16 amino acids. V was clipped by 5 bases and J by 0 bases, with 14 bases between them. CDR3 in DNA: TGTGCCAGCAGTGACCGAGGGCCTGCCTCCTACAATGAGCAGTTCTTC. Protein product: CASSDRGPASYNEQFF.

This clonotype was recorded a few times. The V call is TRBV10-2, the J call TRBJ2-7; 9 bases are shared with TRBD1. This CDR3 is 14 amino acids long. V lost 6 bases, J lost 4 bases, and 7 bases stayed unmatched. Looked up from germline, CDR1 is WSHSY and CDR2 is SAAADI. The CDR3 is CASSTGTGRYEQYF. CDR3 sequence (DNA): TGCGCCAGCAGCACAGGGACAGGGAGATACGAGCAGTACTTC.

This clonotype was counted at least ten times. V usage is TRBV6-6 and J usage is TRBJ1-1; D remains unclear. CDR1 and CDR2 (germline): MNHNY, SVGAGI (reference sequence). V dropped 2 bases and J dropped 5 bases, with 9 bases sitting between them. The CDR3 sequence is 13 residues long. The CDR3 sequence: CASSYGKGTEAFF. The CDR3 nucleotides are TGTGCCAGCAGTTACGGGAAGGGAACTGAAGCTTTCTTT.

This clonotype was seen only a few times. The chain recombines TRBV3-1 with TRBJ2-7; 8 bases map to TRBD2. CDR1 is LGHDT, CDR2 YNNKEL, per germline (reference sequence). This CDR3 is built from 15 residues. Trimming cost V 4 bases and J 2 bases; bases outside gene matches: 7. The CDR3 bases are TGTGCCAGCAGCCCGGGGAGCGGGAGCCCCTACGAGCAGTACTTC. Amino acids: CASSPGSGSPYEQYF.

This clonotype was recorded many times. The chain carries TRBV2 and TRBJ2-1, with a possible D match to TRBD2 (6 bases). This CDR3 is 18 amino acids long. V dropped 4 bases and J dropped 6 bases, with 25 bases sitting between them. Germline V gives CDR1 SNHLY, CDR2 FYNNEI. The CDR3 loop is CASSVEGLSPLLRNEQFF. CDR3 in DNA: TGTGCCAGCAGTGTGGAGGGCCTCTCTCCCCTCCTGCGCAATGAGCAGTTCTTC. The full variable domain, its missing parts supplied by reference TRBV2 and TRBJ2-1, is EPEVTQTPSHQVTQMGQEVILRCVPISNHLYFYWYRQILGQKVEFLVSFYNNEISEKSEIFDDQFSVERPDGSNFTLKIRSTKLEDSAMYFCASSVEGLSPLLRNEQFFGPGTRLTVL.

This clonotype was seen many times. This chain connects TRBV7-2 to TRBJ2-7, with TRBD1 as a possible D gene (6 bases). V shed 4 bases and J shed 3 bases, with 13 bases lying between them. From germline, CDR1 is SGHTA and CDR2 FQGNSA. The CDR3 has 14 amino acids. CDR3 sequence: CASSWTETNYEQYF. DNA for the CDR3: TGTGCCAGCAGCTGGACAGAAACAAACTACGAGCAGTACTTC. Supplemented by reference TRBV7-2 and TRBJ2-7, the full variable domain reads GAGVSQSPSNKVTEKGKDVELRCDPISGHTALYWYRQSLGQGLEFLIYFQGNSAPDKSGLPSDRFSAERTGGSVSTLTIQRTQQEDSAVYLCASSWTETNYEQYFGPGTRLTVT.

The chain has TRBV10-3 and TRBJ2-3, with D possibly TRBD2 on 5 matching bases. The CDR3 runs 13 residues. V gave up 6 bases and J gave up 2 bases, with 9 bases separating them. The germline V gene has CDR1 ENHRY and CDR2 SYGVKD. The CDR3: CAIRSGSTDTQYF. The CDR3 nucleotides are TGTGCCATCAGAAGCGGTTCCACAGATACGCAGTATTTT.

The chain uses TRBV25-1 and TRBJ2-3, with 10 nucleotides matching TRBD2. There are 16 residues in the CDR3. The J segment lost 2 bases and the V segment lost 4 bases, leaving 6 bases of the junction unmatched. Germline values: CDR1 MGHDK, CDR2 SYGVNS. CDR3: CASSAPTSGPTDTQYF. In DNA, the CDR3 is TGTGCCAGCAGTGCTCCGACTAGCGGGCCCACAGATACGCAGTATTTT. The full variable domain, its missing parts supplied by reference TRBV25-1 and TRBJ2-3, is EADIYQTPRYLVIGTGKKITLECSQTMGHDKMYWYQQDPGMELHLIHYSYGVNSTEKGDLSSESTVSRIRTEHFPLTLESARPSHTSQYLCASSAPTSGPTDTQYFGPGTRLTVL.

This clonotype was counted a few times. V usage is TRBV19 and J usage is TRBJ1-1, with D unresolved. This CDR3 is 14 amino acids long. Trimming cost V 1 base and J 5 bases, with 11 bases left between them. Germline assignment: CDR1 LNHDA and CDR2 SQIVND (reference sequence). CDR3 sequence (DNA): TGTGCCAGTAGTATAGCAGGTTTTGGGACTGAAGCTTTCTTT. This translates into CASSIAGFGTEAFF.

A remark on this clonotype: The CDR3 carries no conserved terminal phenylalanine or tryptophan, so it likely arises from a read error. The genes are TRBV24-1 and TRBJ1-1, with D possibly matching TRBD1 (6 bases). The CDR3 runs 13 residues. V lost 3 bases and J 8 bases, leaving 12 bases between the germline ends. Germline CDR1 reads KGHDR; CDR2 reads SFDVKD. The CDR3 here is CATSDALGGEAFL. DNA of the CDR3: TGTGCCACCAGTGATGCCCTTGGGGGCGAAGCTTTCCTT.

This chain uses TRBV3-1 with TRBJ1-1; 8 bases match TRBD1. Germline loops: CDR1 LGHDT, CDR2 YNNKEL (reference sequence). Trimming at V came to 1 base and at J to 1 base, leaving 2 bases not matched to a gene. This CDR3 has 15 residues. The CDR3, as DNA: TGTGCCAGCAGCCAAGTCGACAGGGGGAACACTGAAGCTTTCTTT. Its protein is CASSQVDRGNTEAFF.

This clonotype was counted at least ten times. The V call is TRBV19, the J call TRBJ2-7, with TRBD1 matching over 10 bases. CDR3 length: 14 amino acids. Per germline, CDR1 LNHDA and CDR2 SQIVND (reference sequence). With 4 bases clipped from V and 3 bases from J, the junction kept 3 bases outside the gene matches. In DNA form, the CDR3 reads TGTGCCAGTAGTAATGGACAGGGGGGCTACGAGCAGTACTTC. As protein: CASSNGQGGYEQYF.

This rearrangement joins TRBV2 to TRBJ1-4, with 7 bases fitting TRBD1. This CDR3 region has 13 residues. The ends lost 6 bases at V and 8 bases at J; junction bases unmatched: 6. Germline V gene sequence: CDR1 SNHLY, CDR2 FYNNEI. CDR3: CASSRDRQEKLFF. As DNA, the CDR3 is TGTGCCAGCAGCCGGGACAGACAGGAAAAACTGTTTTTT.

The sample holds many counts of this clonotype. The genes are TRBV11-3 and TRBJ1-1, with D hard to call. The CDR3 runs to 13 residues. From germline, CDR1 is SGHNT and CDR2 YENEEA. Trimming shortened V by 7 bases and J by 5 bases, and 14 bases separated the two germline ends. Written as DNA, the CDR3 is TGTGCCAGCACCACAATGTTTAGGACTGAAGCTTTCTTT. Its protein product is CASTTMFRTEAFF.